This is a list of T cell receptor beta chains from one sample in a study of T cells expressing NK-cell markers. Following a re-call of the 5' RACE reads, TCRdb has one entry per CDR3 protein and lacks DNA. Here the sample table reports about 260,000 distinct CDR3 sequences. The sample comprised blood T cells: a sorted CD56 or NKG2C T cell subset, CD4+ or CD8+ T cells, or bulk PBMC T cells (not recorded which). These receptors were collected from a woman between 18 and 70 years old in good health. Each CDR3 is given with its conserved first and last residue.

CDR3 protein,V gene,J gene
CASSYGGQPQHF,TRBV12-3/TRBV12-4,TRBJ1-5
CSALVKGARGNTIYF,TRBV20-1,TRBJ1-3
CASSPTLAAGDTQYF,TRBV9,TRBJ2-3
CASSEVYSNNEQFF,TRBV6-1,TRBJ2-1
CASSPTEEAFF,TRBV7-9,TRBJ1-1
CASSLQLRGKRGVGNQPQHF,TRBV28,TRBJ1-5
CASSPRDRRYSNQPQHF,TRBV4-1,TRBJ1-5
CSAPGWGEQFF,TRBV20-1,TRBJ2-1
CAAGPSYGYTF,TRBV6-5,TRBJ1-2
CSASRQVRRPNEQFF,TRBV20-1,TRBJ2-1
CASSQEGTGGETQYF,TRBV4-3,TRBJ2-5
CASSPGLEYGYTF,TRBV18,TRBJ1-2
CASSQDGRLLGEQYF,TRBV4-3,TRBJ2-7
CASSQQGASYEQYF,TRBV3-1,TRBJ2-7
CASSQSRSGRGGYTF,TRBV3-1,TRBJ1-2
CASSSTGGAANTEAFF,TRBV5-1,TRBJ1-1
CSVEDQGVSRYTEAFF,TRBV29-1,TRBJ1-1
CASTRTGGFLETQYF,TRBV5-8,TRBJ2-5
CAIKEGDSSGNTIYF,TRBV10-3,TRBJ1-3
CASSTGPGLAGGPNGELFF,TRBV6-4,TRBJ2-2
CASSLEGQGAQTEAFF,TRBV5-4,TRBJ1-1
CASSQGGRGDEDTQYF,TRBV4-2,TRBJ2-3
CASSEAGTTSETQYF,TRBV2,TRBJ2-5
CASSLAGGAAYEQYF,TRBV7-2,TRBJ2-7
CSVPRHNTDTQYF,TRBV29-1,TRBJ2-3
CASPGTSGARNEQFF,TRBV12-3/TRBV12-4,TRBJ2-1
CASTLLGFGRRRETQYF,TRBV12-3/TRBV12-4,TRBJ2-5
CASSYSIWQDTEAFF,TRBV6-5,TRBJ1-1
CATSSTNTEAFF,TRBV24-1,TRBJ1-1
CASSLSSGGHNEQFF,TRBV5-1,TRBJ2-1
CSASWGGNQPQHF,TRBV20-1,TRBJ1-5
CASSTSLQGPGANVLTF,TRBV6-2/TRBV6-3,TRBJ2-6
CASSQDLPDTQYF,TRBV14,TRBJ2-3
CSALGLAGGPDTQYF,TRBV20-1,TRBJ2-3
CASSYLWGQYSNEQFF,TRBV2,TRBJ2-1
CASSQAGTSGTGELFF,TRBV4-2,TRBJ2-2
CASKSFRSAETQYF,TRBV27,TRBJ2-5
CASSQTTSSHNEQFF,TRBV7-3,TRBJ2-1
CASSYGPGTSTDTQYF,TRBV6-2/TRBV6-3,TRBJ2-3
CASSQGQQETQYF,TRBV9,TRBJ2-5
CACQRGSSYNEQFF,TRBV30,TRBJ2-1
CASSPLGLAGVPPNTGELFF,TRBV18,TRBJ2-2
CASSDLAGRGTGELFF,TRBV6-4,TRBJ2-2
CASSLVYGQGNSPLHF,TRBV7-2,TRBJ1-6
CASSPWTSGSTDTQYF,TRBV12-3/TRBV12-4,TRBJ2-3
CASSQDSLSTNTGELFF,TRBV4-1,TRBJ2-2
CSVDLPSWYEQYF,TRBV29-1,TRBJ2-7
CASSSGRGAANEKLFF,TRBV5-4,TRBJ1-4
CSARRAPGQGPIYGYTF,TRBV20-1,TRBJ1-2
CASSDGAVPEGYTF,TRBV2,TRBJ1-2
CASSLVAGTGGKTEAFF,TRBV5-6,TRBJ1-1
CASSLGPLVRVTDTQYF,TRBV5-1,TRBJ2-3
CASNSAGAGAKNIQYF,TRBV28,TRBJ2-4
CASSLGTLGVVYNSPLHF,TRBV5-1,TRBJ1-6
CASSPGIMETQYF,TRBV12-3/TRBV12-4,TRBJ2-5